Presented here are 2 T cell receptor beta chains from one specimen sequenced in a study of blood T cells in healthy people across ages. Primers used in a second PCR of roughly 6 to 11 cycles were a sample-barcoded 5' primer and a J-beta primer mix. One entry per CDR3 protein results from TCRdb running MiXCR on the 5' RACE reads. In the table there are about 650,000 distinct CDR3 sequences, approximately 29% of which are singletons. Sequencing was carried out using blood. The receptors stem from a woman of 80 years or more in good health.

This clonotype was seen many times. The chain is built from TRBV4-1 and TRBJ2-3, with D possibly being TRBD1 (5 bases). The CDR3 has 15 residues. Germline V CDR1 and CDR2: MGHRA, YSYEKL. The V and J ends lost 2 bases and 0 bases respectively, with 9 bases between them. The CDR3 DNA reads as TGCGCCAGCAGCCAACAGGGATTTAGCACAGATACGCAGTATTTT. This codes for CASSQQGFSTDTQYF.

With respect to this clonotype: A much larger clone lies a single base off, so this may be a read error. The chain is built from TRBV29-1 and TRBJ1-4, with D possibly TRBD1 on 6 matching bases. This CDR3 comprises 14 residues. Trimming removed 8 bases from V and 0 bases from J, with 13 bases in between. Germline CDR1 reads SQVTM; CDR2 reads ANQGSEA. DNA for the CDR3: TGCAGCTCTTCCCGGGACACAACTAATGAAAAACTGTTTTTT. It yields the protein CSSSRDTTNEKLFF.